The 19 T cell receptor beta chains below all came from one sample that was sequenced in a study of CD8+ T cells in alopecia areata. Isolated RNA was reverse transcribed into cDNA used as the sequencing template. Assay: immunoSEQ multiplex PCR; the TCRdb copy retains only in-frame clones and omits some. The table includes about 140,000 clones, approximately 50% detected once. Sequencing used CD4+ T cells sorted from blood, obtained at week 0. The receptors were gathered from a human donor with alopecia areata.

The chain employs TRBV23-1 and TRBJ2-3; D tentatively reads TRBD1 or TRBD2 (6 bases each). TRBV23-1 is recorded as an ORF, its role being uncertain. The CDR3 is 15 amino acids. The chain's CDR3 is CWQGTRGRETDTQYF. CDR3 DNA: TGCTGGCAGGGGACCCGCGGGCGGGAAACAGATACGCAGTATTTT.

This clone has only a few counts. This rearrangement joins TRBV7-9 to TRBJ2-5; D remains unclear. Trimming cost V 7 bases and J 0 bases, with 3 bases left between them. The CDR3 is made up of 11 amino acids. CDR1 is SEHNR and CDR2 is FQNEAQ in the germline V gene (reference sequence). The CDR3 bases are TGTGCCAGCACCCACCAAGAGACCCAGTACTTC. Translating it yields CASTHQETQYF.

V is TRBV15 and J is TRBJ1-3; D gene unclear. The CDR3 is 15 residues long. Trimming removed 0 bases at V and 0 bases at J, with 6 bases between. CDR1 and CDR2 (germline): LNHNV, YYDKDF (reference sequence). CDR3 loop: CATSRDPVSGNTIYF. The DNA of the CDR3 is TGTGCCACCAGCAGAGATCCGGTCTCTGGAAACACCATATATTTT.

V is TRBV19 and J is TRBJ2-5; perhaps TRBD2 as D (6 bases). Looked up from germline, CDR1 is LNHDA and CDR2 is SQIVND (reference sequence). This CDR3 is built from 12 residues. Trimming stripped 10 bases from V and 5 bases from J, with 14 bases between. CDR3 DNA sequence: TGTGCCACCACCGCCGGGACTGAGACCCAGTACTTC. It specifies CATTAGTETQYF.

This chain joins TRBV27 and TRBJ2-2; no clear D. In germline, CDR1 is MNHEY, CDR2 SMNVEV (reference sequence). The CDR3 has 13 residues. V gave up 11 bases and J gave up 6 bases, with 16 bases separating them. The CDR3, as DNA: TGTGCCGTCAGTAGGCTCGCAGCCGGGGAGCTGTTTTTT. Its translation: CAVSRLAAGELFF.

This clone was recorded a few times. The chain couples TRBV7-3 to TRBJ2-2; 7 bases agree with TRBD2. Germline V lookup: CDR1 SGHTA, CDR2 FQGTGA. V lost 4 bases to trimming and J lost 4 bases; unmatched junction nucleotides: 6. There are 15 residues in the CDR3. The chain's CDR3 is CASSSGLVGTGELFF. For the CDR3, the DNA is TGTGCCAGCAGCTCCGGACTAGTAGGCACCGGGGAGCTGTTTTTT.

The chain joins TRBV2 to TRBJ2-5; D is unresolved. The germline gives CDR1 SNHLY, CDR2 FYNNEI. Trimming removed 5 bases at V and 4 bases at J, with 11 bases between. This CDR3 contains 13 residues. CDR3 residues: CASSNSGRETQYF. CDR3 in DNA: TGTGCCAGCAGTAACTCCGGGCGAGAGACCCAGTACTTC. The variable domain in full, completed from reference TRBV2 and TRBJ2-5, reads EPEVTQTPSHQVTQMGQEVILRCVPISNHLYFYWYRQILGQKVEFLVSFYNNEISEKSEIFDDQFSVERPDGSNFTLKIRSTKLEDSAMYFCASSNSGRETQYFGPGTRLLVL.

Points on this clone: The sample carries other DNA sequences with the same CDR3. The V and J genes are TRBV7-2 and TRBJ2-5, with 7 bases lining up with TRBD2. Unmatched junction bases numbered 3, after V lost 1 base and J lost 1 base. This CDR3 is built from 15 residues. CDR1 and CDR2 from the germline V gene are SGHTA and FQGNSA. The DNA for the CDR3 is TGTGCCAGCAGCTTAGGAGGGAGGGCCCAAGAGACCCAGTACTTC. The encoded protein is CASSLGGRAQETQYF. Full variable domain (outside the CDR3, taken from reference TRBV7-2 and TRBJ2-5): GAGVSQSPSNKVTEKGKDVELRCDPISGHTALYWYRQSLGQGLEFLIYFQGNSAPDKSGLPSDRFSAERTGGSVSTLTIQRTQQEDSAVYLCASSLGGRAQETQYFGPGTRLLVL.

The chain employs TRBV11-2 and TRBJ2-5; tentatively, D is TRBD2 (6 bases). The CDR3 sequence is 15 residues long. CDR1 SGHAT and CDR2 FQNNGV come from the germline V gene. Deletions cut 3 bases from V and 0 bases from J, with 11 bases between. CDR3 sequence reads: CASSLAGPYQETQYF. CDR3 bases: TGTGCCAGCAGCTTGGCGGGGCCGTACCAAGAGACCCAGTACTTC.

The table lists this clone with a count of one. The gene calls are TRBV29-1 and TRBJ1-5, with TRBD1 matching over 9 bases. The CDR3 sequence is 14 residues long. Germline V gives CDR1 SQVTM, CDR2 ANQGSEA. The ends lost 6 bases at V and 3 bases at J; junction bases unmatched: 6. In DNA, the CDR3 is TGCAGCGTCTGCGGGACAGGGTACAATCAGCCCCAGCATTTT. Protein: CSVCGTGYNQPQHF.

V gene TRBV5-8 combines with J gene TRBJ2-5; D not resolved. V was shortened by 4 bases and J by 5 bases, with 6 bases between the two germline ends. This CDR3 is 11 amino acids long. CDR1 and CDR2 (germline): SGHTS, YDEGEE. The CDR3 is CASSPAETQYF. The CDR3 nucleotides are TGTGCCAGCAGCCCAGCCGAGACCCAGTACTTC. Based on the CDR3 plus reference TRBV5-8 and TRBJ2-5, the full variable domain is EAGVTQSPTHLIKTRGQQATLRCSPISGHTSVYWYQQALGLGLQFLLWYDEGEERNRGNFPPRFSGRQFPNYSSELNVNALELEDSALYLCASSPAETQYFGPGTRLLVL.

V gene TRBV5-1 combines with J gene TRBJ2-1; a possible D gene is TRBD1 (6 bases). Germline V gives CDR1 SGHRS, CDR2 YFSETQ. CDR3 size: 16 residues. Trimming removed 1 base at V and 2 bases at J, with 13 bases between. In nucleotides, the CDR3 is TGCGCCAGCAGCTTGCGACAGGCCGGCGCCTACAATGAGCAGTTCTTC. This sequence encodes CASSLRQAGAYNEQFF.

This clone was picked up a small number of times. The J gene is TRBJ2-1, the V gene TRBV7-8; possibly TRBD1 for D (5 bases). Trimming removed 5 bases at V and 2 bases at J, with 13 bases between. This CDR3 is 15 amino acids long. CDR1 SGHVS and CDR2 FQNEAQ come from the germline V gene. The CDR3: CASSQNRSPYNEQFF. The DNA for the CDR3 is TGTGCCAGCAGCCAAAACAGGTCCCCCTACAATGAGCAGTTCTTC.

The chain couples TRBV19 to TRBJ2-1, with 9 positions matching TRBD2. The ends lost 7 bases at V and 0 bases at J; junction bases unmatched: 10. Germline V lookup: CDR1 LNHDA, CDR2 SQIVND (reference sequence). This CDR3 has 17 amino acids. CDR3 nucleotides: TGTGCCAGTAAAGCGACTAGCGGCCGGAGCTCCTACAATGAGCAGTTCTTC. As protein: CASKATSGRSSYNEQFF.

The chain carries TRBV19 and TRBJ2-1; D gene uncertain. Germline-derived CDR1 and CDR2 are LNHDA and SQIVND (reference sequence). The V and J ends lost 6 bases and 0 bases respectively, with 15 bases between them. CDR3 size: 16 residues. CDR3 in amino acids: CASRSADLSSYNEQFF. The DNA of the CDR3 is TGTGCCAGTAGGTCGGCAGACCTTAGCTCCTACAATGAGCAGTTCTTC. Complete variable domain (other parts from reference TRBV19 and TRBJ2-1): DGGITQSPKYLFRKEGQNVTLSCEQNLNHDAMYWYRQDPGQGLRLIYYSQIVNDFQKGDIAEGYSVSREKKESFPLTVTSAQKNPTAFYLCASRSADLSSYNEQFFGPGTRLTVL.

This clone was counted a single time. The chain combines TRBV20-1 with TRBJ2-7; 7 nucleotides match TRBD2. The CDR3 sequence is 11 residues long. Germline V CDR1 and CDR2: DFQATT, SNEGSKA (reference sequence). The CDR3 spells CAWGGAYEQYF. The CDR3 coding sequence is TGCGCCTGGGGGGGGGCCTACGAGCAGTACTTC.

This sequence joins TRBV5-1 and TRBJ1-1, with D tentatively TRBD1 (6 bases). V dropped 6 bases and J dropped 6 bases, with 18 bases sitting between them. The CDR3 runs 14 residues. Germline V CDR1 and CDR2: SGHRS, YFSETQ. The CDR3 bases are TGCGCCAGCACCGGAGTTGGGGGGGCTTCTGAAGCTTTCTTT. Protein: CASTGVGGASEAFF.

V usage is TRBV6-1 and J usage is TRBJ2-2, with D possibly being TRBD1 (6 bases). Trimming took off 4 bases at V and 5 bases at J, with 14 bases between the two ends. Germline V gene lookup returns CDR1 MNHNS and CDR2 SASEGT. This CDR3 is 15 amino acids long. CDR3 bases: TGTGCCAGCAGTGGTGGGACAAGGTTTACCGGGGAGCTGTTTTTT. Amino acid sequence: CASSGGTRFTGELFF.

The genes are TRBV7-9 and TRBJ1-2; TRBD1 matches at 7 bases. CDR1 is SEHNR, CDR2 FQNEAQ, per germline (reference sequence). The CDR3 totals 13 residues. With 1 base clipped from V and 6 bases from J, the junction kept 2 bases outside the gene matches. CDR3 in DNA: TGTGCCAGCAGCTTAGGGGACAGCCATGGCTACACCTTC. This gives the protein CASSLGDSHGYTF.